The source of this TCR beta chain is a study of monozygotic twins with inflammatory bowel disease. Amplification of TCRalpha and TCRbeta cDNA involved two nested PCRs that ran for 16 and 9 cycles. TCRdb reprocessed the 5' RACE reads; each CDR3 protein has one entry and no DNA is given. Its table records about 300,000 distinct CDR3 sequences. RNA in its total form was extracted from whole blood, and T cells were not sorted. The CDR3 is 14 residues long. Per the germline V gene, CDR1 is KGHSH and CDR2 is LQKENI. The clonotype comes from a human donor with ulcerative colitis or Crohn's disease, or a healthy co-twin of an affected twin (not recorded which). The material sequenced was blood. The chain carries TRBV18 and TRBJ1-1. The CDR3 here is CASSPREVSTEAFF.